The 30 T cell receptor beta chains reported below all come from one sample, sequenced in a study of CD8+ T cells in alopecia areata. Treatment denoted: oral pan-JAK inhibitor, 5-10 mg twice daily. Sequencing relied on a cDNA template that was reverse transcribed from extracted RNA. The repertoire was sequenced with immunoSEQ multiplex PCR; TCRdb's copy has only in-frame clones and lacks some. The profile shows approximately 130,000 clones, over 60% of them singletons. Material: CD4+ T cells sorted from blood, obtained at week 4, from a patient treated with tofacitinib. Receptor source: a human donor with alopecia areata.

The rearrangement joins TRBV20-1 to TRBJ2-1; D call uncertain. In germline, CDR1 is DFQATT, CDR2 SNEGSKA (reference sequence). The V and J ends lost 5 bases and 5 bases respectively, with 4 bases between them. The CDR3 spans 10 residues. CDR3 amino acids: CSAADNEQFF. The CDR3, as DNA: TGCAGTGCTGCGGACAATGAGCAGTTCTTC.

The table lists this clone with a few counts. The chain is built from TRBV5-5 and TRBJ2-2; 7 nucleotides line up with TRBD2. The germline CDR1 and CDR2 sequences are SGHKS and YYEKEE (reference sequence). V lost 1 base, J lost 6 bases, and 6 bases stayed unmatched. CDR3 length equals 15 residues. CDR3 protein: CASSLISGGAGELFF. In DNA form, the CDR3 reads TGTGCCAGCAGCTTGATTTCGGGAGGTGCCGGGGAGCTGTTTTTT. The variable domain in full, with the rest retrieved from reference TRBV5-5 and TRBJ2-2, is DAGVTQSPTHLIKTRGQQVTLRCSPISGHKSVSWYQQVLGQGPQFIFQYYEKEERGRGNFPDRFSARQFPNYSSELNVNALLLGDSALYLCASSLISGGAGELFFGEGSRLTVL.

The V call is TRBV30, the J call TRBJ2-7, with 12 bases matching TRBD2. The CDR3 spans 15 residues. CDR1 and CDR2 (germline): GTSNPN, SVGIG (reference sequence). V lost 0 bases and J lost 4; bases outside the gene matches: 4. This CDR3 reads CAWSVGLAGMYEQYF. The CDR3 nucleotides are TGTGCCTGGAGTGTAGGACTAGCGGGAATGTACGAGCAGTACTTC.

This clone was detected only a few times. The chain links TRBV28 to TRBJ2-7; 7 bases match TRBD2. The CDR3 is 14 amino acids. CDR1 is MDHEN and CDR2 is SYDVKM in the germline V gene. Losses at the gene ends were 7 bases for V and 4 bases for J; bases not matched to a gene: 10. The CDR3 DNA reads TGTGCCAGCACTGTCGGCGGGAGTGGTTACGAGCAGTACTTC. Translation gives CASTVGGSGYEQYF.

This clone has a single count. The chain combines TRBV5-1 with TRBJ2-3; TRBD2 matches at 12 bases. The CDR3 is 16 residues long. J was trimmed by 5 bases and V by 2 bases; bases with no gene match: 6. Per the germline V gene, CDR1 is SGHRS and CDR2 is YFSETQ. The CDR3 sequence: CASSLPSGRAVDTQYF. Here the CDR3 DNA reads TGCGCCAGCAGCTTACCTAGCGGGAGGGCCGTAGATACGCAGTATTTT.

The V gene is TRBV11-2, the J gene TRBJ2-1; D may be TRBD2 (5 bases). CDR1 is SGHAT, CDR2 FQNNGV, per germline. Trimming pared 6 bases from V and 8 bases from J, leaving 14 bases between. CDR3 length equals 13 residues. The CDR3 nucleotides read TGTGCCAGCAGGGCACTAGTAATCTATGAGCAGTTCTTC. It codes for CASRALVIYEQFF.

This clone was recorded only once. V and J are TRBV7-2 and TRBJ2-3, with 8 bases lining up with TRBD1. CDR3 length: 15 residues. The V gene end was trimmed by 2 bases and the J gene end by 6 bases; junction bases not matched to a gene: 7. The V gene's germline CDR1 is SGHTA and CDR2 FQGNSA. The CDR3 nucleotides read TGTGCCAGCAGCTTAATGGACAGGGTCGGCGATACGCAGTATTTT. Translating gives CASSLMDRVGDTQYF.

The chain carries TRBV30 and TRBJ2-5; tentatively, D is TRBD2 (6 bases). The CDR3 totals 15 residues. Trimming removed 3 bases from V and 4 bases from J, with 18 bases in between. Germline V lookup: CDR1 GTSNPN, CDR2 SVGIG (reference sequence). CDR3 region: CAWRAGSARGETQYF. CDR3 sequence (DNA): TGTGCCTGGAGGGCGGGGAGCGCGAGGGGAGAGACCCAGTACTTC.

The rearrangement links TRBV7-6 to TRBJ2-6, with D possibly being TRBD2 (5 bases). Trimming took off 1 base at V and 4 bases at J, with 8 bases between the two ends. The CDR3 covers 15 residues. Looked up from germline, CDR1 is SGHVS and CDR2 is FNYEAQ. The CDR3 sequence: CASSLGGSGANVLTF. For the CDR3, the DNA is TGTGCCAGCAGCTTAGGAGGGTCCGGGGCCAACGTCCTGACTTTC.

V gene TRBV4-1 combines with J gene TRBJ2-1, with 7 bases aligning to TRBD2. The CDR3 runs 14 residues. In germline, CDR1 is MGHRA, CDR2 YSYEKL. Trimming took 3 bases from V and 9 from J; bases not matched to a gene: 8. In DNA, the CDR3 is TGCGCCAGCAGCCAGGTGGGCGGGAGAGGTGAGCAGTTCTTC. Amino acid sequence: CASSQVGGRGEQFF.

The chain uses TRBV20-1 and TRBJ2-3; unclear D gene. Germline V gene data show CDR1 as DFQATT and CDR2 as SNEGSKA (reference sequence). There are 11 residues in the CDR3. Trimming shortened V by 3 bases and J by 3 bases, and 4 bases separated the two germline ends. The CDR3 DNA is TGCAGTGCTAGCGGGACAGATACGCAGTATTTT. As protein: CSASGTDTQYF.

V gene TRBV25-1 combines with J gene TRBJ2-7, with 10 nucleotides matching TRBD1. This CDR3 has 15 amino acids. The V segment lost 5 bases and the J segment 3 bases; nucleotides outside the gene matches: 7. Germline lookup yields CDR1 MGHDK and CDR2 SYGVNS. CDR3 sequence: CASSWDRGSSYEQYF. CDR3 DNA sequence: TGTGCCAGCAGTTGGGACAGGGGTTCGAGCTACGAGCAGTACTTC.

V and J are TRBV5-1 and TRBJ2-7, with 8 bases that match TRBD2. Trimming cost V 4 bases and J 0 bases; bases outside gene matches: 9. This CDR3 is 16 amino acids long. Germline CDR1 reads SGHRS; CDR2 reads YFSETQ. Here the CDR3 reads CASSGELAAYSYEQYF. The CDR3 DNA reads TGCGCCAGCAGCGGGGAACTAGCGGCCTACTCCTACGAGCAGTACTTC.

This chain joins TRBV4-1 and TRBJ2-1; maybe TRBD2 (6 bases). This CDR3 contains 15 residues. V lost 0 bases and J lost 5, with 11 bases in between. CDR1 is MGHRA, CDR2 YSYEKL, per germline. This CDR3 reads CASSQDGREDNEQFF. The CDR3, as DNA: TGCGCCAGCAGCCAAGATGGCAGGGAGGACAATGAGCAGTTCTTC.

The chain couples TRBV9 to TRBJ2-1; D may correspond to TRBD1 or TRBD2 (5 bases each). Trimming took off 0 bases at V and 5 bases at J, with 15 bases between the two ends. Germline loops: CDR1 SGDLS, CDR2 YYNGEE. The CDR3 runs to 16 residues. The CDR3 here is CASSVAGGRTNNEQFF. The CDR3 DNA reads TGTGCCAGCAGCGTAGCTGGGGGTCGGACGAACAATGAGCAGTTCTTC.

V usage is TRBV19 and J usage is TRBJ2-1; 15 bases are shared with TRBD2. The CDR3 is made up of 15 amino acids. V shed 4 bases and J 8 bases; nucleotides not matched to a gene: 3. Germline lookup yields CDR1 LNHDA and CDR2 SQIVND (reference sequence). The DNA of the CDR3 is TGTGCCAGTAGTAGGACTAGCGGGGGGGCGCATGAGCAGTTCTTC. This codes for CASSRTSGGAHEQFF.

The rearrangement uses TRBV27 and TRBJ1-2, with D perhaps TRBD1 (6 bases). Looked up from germline, CDR1 is MNHEY and CDR2 is SMNVEV (reference sequence). This CDR3 has 13 residues. V was pared by 10 bases and J by 5 bases, with 17 bases between. The CDR3 DNA is TGTGCCACCCAACAGGGTATAGGATATGGCTACACCTTC. Translating it yields CATQQGIGYGYTF.

V gene TRBV30 combines with J gene TRBJ2-6; D not certain. The CDR3 extends over 15 amino acids. Germline loops: CDR1 GTSNPN, CDR2 SVGIG (reference sequence). The V end lost 1 base, the J end lost 0 bases, and 7 bases lay between the germline ends. In DNA form, the CDR3 reads TGTGCCTGGAGTGGGGCAGCCTCTGGGGCCAACGTCCTGACTTTC. Translation gives CAWSGAASGANVLTF.

The genes are TRBV2 and TRBJ1-5; D gene unclear. The germline CDR1 and CDR2 sequences are SNHLY and FYNNEI. CDR3 size: 15 residues. Trimming removed 3 bases at V and 1 base at J, with 10 bases between. In nucleotides, the CDR3 is TGTGCCAGCAGTGAGACGGGTAGGAGCAATCAGCCCCAGCATTTT. This gives the protein CASSETGRSNQPQHF.

CDR3 sequence: CASSLTGGDQPQHF. Written as DNA, the CDR3 is TGCGCCAGCAGCTTGACAGGAGGGGATCAGCCCCAGCATTTT. The chain employs TRBV5-1 and TRBJ1-5; possible D gene TRBD1, 5 bases. Trimming took 1 base from V and 5 from J, leaving 10 bases between them. CDR1 and CDR2 from the germline V gene are SGHRS and YFSETQ. This CDR3 is built from 14 residues.

V usage is TRBV11-2 and J usage is TRBJ2-7; 8 bases align to TRBD2. J was trimmed by 3 bases and V by 5 bases; bases with no gene match: 3. The CDR3 runs to 13 residues. The germline V gene encodes CDR1 SGHAT and CDR2 FQNNGV. Written as DNA, the CDR3 is TGTGCCAGCAGCCAGCGGGGGTACTACGAGCAGTACTTC. Amino acids: CASSQRGYYEQYF.

The chain links TRBV29-1 to TRBJ1-2, with D possibly TRBD1 on 5 matching bases. The CDR3 runs 14 residues. The germline V gene encodes CDR1 SQVTM and CDR2 ANQGSEA. V was trimmed by 2 bases and J by 8 bases, leaving 18 bases between them. The DNA for the CDR3 is TGCAGCGTTGAAAACACCTGGGGACTTGGGGGCTACACCTTC. Translation: CSVENTWGLGGYTF.

The chain combines TRBV25-1 with TRBJ2-5, with TRBD1 matching 8 bases. Per the germline V gene, CDR1 is MGHDK and CDR2 is SYGVNS. Germline trimming cut 5 bases from V and 0 bases from J; bases unmatched to any gene: 8. This CDR3 is built from 16 residues. DNA of the CDR3: TGTGCCAGCAGTTCCCCGACAGGGGCCGACCAAGAGACCCAGTACTTC. Its translation is CASSSPTGADQETQYF.

V gene TRBV15 combines with J gene TRBJ2-1, with D maybe TRBD1 (5 bases). Trimming took off 2 bases at V and 8 bases at J, with 19 bases between the two ends. The CDR3 is made up of 16 amino acids. Germline values: CDR1 LNHNV, CDR2 YYDKDF (reference sequence). CDR3 sequence: CATSRTRKVSQDEQFF. As DNA, the CDR3 is TGTGCCACCAGCAGAACCCGTAAGGTATCACAGGATGAGCAGTTCTTC.

The chain joins TRBV6-5 to TRBJ1-2, with unresolved D. CDR3 length: 16 amino acids. Germline values: CDR1 MNHEY, CDR2 SVGAGI. V lost 0 bases and J lost 4, with 15 bases in between. The CDR3 loop is CASSYSLSSEGYGYTF. The CDR3 coding sequence is TGTGCCAGCAGTTACTCTCTCTCCTCCGAAGGCTATGGCTACACCTTC.

This clone showed up just a few times. This sequence joins TRBV29-1 and TRBJ2-3, with D hard to call. The CDR3 has 13 residues. Germline-derived CDR1 and CDR2 are SQVTM and ANQGSEA. V was pared by 7 bases and J by 0 bases, with 11 bases between. The CDR3 DNA sequence: TGCAGCGCCCGACTGCCTAGCACAGATACGCAGTATTTT. Amino acid sequence: CSARLPSTDTQYF.

The genes are TRBV2 and TRBJ1-2; D possibly corresponds to TRBD1 (5 bases). CDR1 is SNHLY, CDR2 FYNNEI, per germline. The CDR3 length is 13 residues. Trimming pared 1 base from V and 4 bases from J, leaving 7 bases between. Here the CDR3 DNA reads TGTGCCAGCAGTGAAGGGAGGGGCTATGGCTACACCTTC. Protein sequence: CASSEGRGYGYTF.

The gene calls are TRBV6-5 and TRBJ2-3; no clear D gene. Germline V gene sequence: CDR1 MNHEY, CDR2 SVGAGI. This CDR3 is 16 amino acids long. V was trimmed by 0 bases and J by 0 bases, leaving 10 bases between them. In DNA, the CDR3 is TGTGCCAGCAGTTACTCGGGCGGCGTCAGCACAGATACGCAGTATTTT. This sequence encodes CASSYSGGVSTDTQYF.

The J gene is TRBJ1-1, the V gene TRBV29-1; D is unresolved. Trimming took 3 bases from V and 1 from J, leaving 12 bases between them. This CDR3 contains 14 residues. Germline V gene lookup returns CDR1 SQVTM and CDR2 ANQGSEA. The CDR3 spells CSVESQGRNTEAFF. CDR3 DNA: TGCAGCGTTGAGAGTCAAGGGAGGAACACTGAAGCTTTCTTT.

This rearrangement joins TRBV5-5 to TRBJ1-5, with no clear D. CDR3 size: 13 residues. The V end was cut by 0 bases, the J end by 5 bases, with 6 bases between. Germline V gene lookup returns CDR1 SGHKS and CDR2 YYEKEE (reference sequence). The CDR3 DNA sequence: TGTGCCAGCAGCTTGGCAGTAGATCAGCCCCAGCATTTT. Translating gives CASSLAVDQPQHF.